This record looks at one T cell receptor (beta chain) sequence and its context. Antigen unknown. Indicated time point: newly diagnosed GD, antithyroid drugs for less than 3 months. Construction of the TCR library relied on RNA isolated from PBMCs. Combining iRepertoire HTBI primers with Arm-PCR of CDR3 regions, the authors built TCR beta libraries. Via MiXCR, TCRdb re-called the multiplex PCR reads, giving one row per CDR3 protein. The sample yields about 620,000 distinct CDR3 sequences, about 15% seen once. The CDR3 length is 13 residues. The germline CDR1 and CDR2 sequences are KGHSH and LQKENI. Deletions cut 0 bases from V and 8 bases from J, with 10 bases between. These data come from a study of regulatory T cells in long-lasting Graves disease. Findings and caveats of the study: Limited samples may have lowered accuracy. Investigators studied peripheral blood only, not thyroid tissue.

This same sample was also taken into another study, of T cells in Graves' hyperthyroidism and ophthalmopathy.

This sample comprised peripheral blood mononuclear cells (PBMCs), obtained at new diagnosis, from a patient treated with antithyroid drugs. V gene TRBV18 combines with J gene TRBJ1-2; D call uncertain. This receptor was taken from a woman in her 30s with Graves disease. The CDR3 DNA reads TGTGCCAGCTCACCACCTGCCGGGTTGGGCTACACCTTC. Its protein product is CASSPPAGLGYTF.